A single sample is the source of the 16 T cell receptor beta chains below, sequenced in a study of cytomegalovirus exposure and HLA in healthy donors. A multiplex PCR was run with 60 Vbeta primers and 13 Jbeta primers. Clones were sequenced by immunoSEQ multiplex PCR, and TCRdb holds only the in-frame ones, with some missing. Among around 100,000 clones listed, about 80% were seen once. Sample: PBMCs. The receptors come from a man in his fifties or sixties in good health and CMV-seropositive.

This sequence joins TRBV7-2 and TRBJ2-3; perhaps TRBD2 as D (6 bases). Germline assignment: CDR1 SGHTA and CDR2 FQGNSA. Between the trimmed V and J ends, which lost 2 bases and 6 bases, there was a span of 15 bases. The CDR3 is 15 residues long. This CDR3 reads CASSLLRGSGDTQYF. The DNA of the CDR3 is TGTGCCAGCAGCTTACTTAGGGGAAGCGGGGATACGCAGTATTTT.

The rearrangement links TRBV7-3 to TRBJ1-1; D is perhaps TRBD1 (6 bases). The length of the CDR3 is 15 residues. The ends were cut back, 4 bases at V and 1 base at J, with 13 bases in the middle. The germline V gene encodes CDR1 SGHTA and CDR2 FQGTGA. CDR3 loop: CASSYGGGSNTEAFF. CDR3 coding DNA: TGTGCCAGCAGCTACGGTGGGGGCTCGAACACTGAAGCTTTCTTT.

V is TRBV25-1 and J is TRBJ2-3, with D tentatively TRBD2 (5 bases). This CDR3 region has 13 residues. The germline gives CDR1 MGHDK, CDR2 SYGVNS. Trimming removed 4 bases at V and 4 bases at J, with 9 bases between. CDR3 in DNA: TGTGCCAGCAGTGTTCCGGGGTCAGATACGCAGTATTTT. This codes for CASSVPGSDTQYF.

The chain couples TRBV29-1 to TRBJ2-7, with TRBD1 matching 9 bases. The CDR3 sequence is 13 residues long. The junction had 9 bases not matched to a gene; V was cut back by 6 bases and J by 6 bases. From germline, CDR1 is SQVTM and CDR2 ANQGSEA. This CDR3 is CSVQGAPAGEQYF. CDR3 in DNA: TGCAGCGTACAGGGGGCGCCTGCAGGCGAGCAGTACTTC.

This rearrangement joins TRBV2 to TRBJ2-1, with 10 bases lining up with TRBD2. This CDR3 has 15 amino acids. Germline trimming cut 1 base from V and 9 bases from J; bases unmatched to any gene: 6. Germline CDR1 SNHLY, CDR2 FYNNEI. The CDR3 nucleotides read TGTGCCAGCAGTGAAGACCAGCGGGGGGGCCCTGAGCAGTTCTTC. This codes for CASSEDQRGGPEQFF.

This clone occurred once. This chain joins TRBV6-1 and TRBJ2-7, with a possible D match to TRBD1 (6 bases). The CDR3 covers 13 residues. The V gene lost 4 bases and the J gene lost 3 bases, with 10 bases spanning the gap. Germline V CDR1 and CDR2: MNHNS, SASEGT. The CDR3 reads CASSGTANYEQYF. CDR3 in DNA: TGTGCCAGCAGTGGGACAGCTAACTACGAGCAGTACTTC.

The chain joins TRBV30 to TRBJ1-3; unclear D gene. This CDR3 comprises 13 residues. With 2 bases removed from V and 4 bases from J, the gap between germline ends came to 9 bases. Germline V lookup: CDR1 GTSNPN, CDR2 SVGIG (reference sequence). The CDR3 here is CAWSTNSGNTIYF. For the CDR3, the DNA is TGTGCCTGGAGTACGAACAGCGGAAACACCATATATTTT.

The J gene is TRBJ1-5, the V gene TRBV7-8, with a tentative D call TRBD1 (5 bases). CDR1 SGHVS and CDR2 FQNEAQ come from the germline V gene. The CDR3 consists of 15 residues. Trimming left V 0 bases short and J 4 bases short, with 10 bases between. The CDR3 loop is CASSLAGVRNQPQHF. CDR3 coding DNA: TGTGCCAGCAGCTTAGCAGGGGTTAGAAATCAGCCCCAGCATTTT.

This clone was recorded a few times. The rearrangement links TRBV15 to TRBJ1-5, with TRBD1 matching over 7 bases. V shed 1 base, J shed 4 bases, and the junction held 4 bases outside the gene matches. The CDR3 covers 15 residues. Germline CDR1 is LNHNV and CDR2 is YYDKDF (reference sequence). CDR3 sequence reads: CATSRGDSPNQPQHF. CDR3 coding DNA: TGTGCCACCAGCAGAGGGGACAGTCCGAATCAGCCCCAGCATTTT. The entire variable domain, with the rest obtained from reference TRBV15 and TRBJ1-5, is as follows: DAMVIQNPRYQVTQFGKPVTLSCSQTLNHNVMYWYQQKSSQAPKLLFHYYDKDFNNEADTPDNFQSRRPNTSFCFLDIRSPGLGDTAMYLCATSRGDSPNQPQHFGDGTRLSIL.

With regard to this clone: A read error may produce the germline difference seen at one junction end. This rearrangement joins TRBV5-1 to TRBJ2-7, with D possibly TRBD1 on 5 matching bases. The germline CDR1 and CDR2 sequences are SGHRS and YFSETQ. CDR3 length: 14 residues. CDR3: CASSLTGAVNEQCF. CDR3 nucleotides: TGCGCCAGCAGCTTGACTGGGGCGGTGAACGAGCAGTGCTTC.

The rearrangement joins TRBV18 to TRBJ2-2, with 9 positions matching TRBD1. Germline V gene data show CDR1 as KGHSH and CDR2 as LQKENI. With V trimmed by 6 bases and J by 1 base, 3 bases remained unmatched. This CDR3 is 15 amino acids long. Written as DNA, the CDR3 is TGTGCCAGCTCCCGGGGACAGGGGAACACCGGGGAGCTGTTTTTT. This translates into CASSRGQGNTGELFF.

The V call is TRBV10-3, the J call TRBJ2-7; D may be TRBD1 (6 bases). The CDR3 spans 13 residues. Germline-derived CDR1 and CDR2 are ENHRY and SYGVKD. Trimming stripped 6 bases from V and 2 bases from J, with 11 bases between. The CDR3 DNA reads as TGTGCCATCAGGGGGGACATAACCTACGAGCAGTACTTC. Translated: CAIRGDITYEQYF.

This clone is deemed medium-sized. The V and J genes are TRBV6-4 and TRBJ2-7; TRBD1 is a possible D gene (5 bases). V lost 6 bases, J lost 3 bases, and 18 bases lay in between. Germline V CDR1 and CDR2: MRHNA, SNTAGT. The CDR3 is 15 residues long. DNA for the CDR3: TGTGCCAGCAGCCCGACAGCCGAAAGCCTCTACGAGCAGTACTTC. This codes for CASSPTAESLYEQYF.

This chain joins TRBV6-1 and TRBJ1-1; D ambiguous. The V gene's germline CDR1 is MNHNS and CDR2 SASEGT. There are 14 residues in the CDR3. V dropped 7 bases and J dropped 0 bases, with 12 bases sitting between them. The CDR3 coding sequence is TGTGCCAGCACCGAACACAGCATGAACACTGAAGCTTTCTTT. This codes for CASTEHSMNTEAFF.

The genes are TRBV10-2 and TRBJ1-5; the D gene is possibly TRBD1 (6 bases). Germline CDR1 is WSHSY and CDR2 is SAAADI. This CDR3 has 12 amino acids. Trimming removed 8 bases from V and 1 base from J, with 6 bases in between. The DNA of the CDR3 is TGCGCCAGCGGACAGAGCAATCAGCCCCAGCATTTT. Amino acids: CASGQSNQPQHF.

The chain carries TRBV6-4 and TRBJ1-2, with D perhaps TRBD1 (6 bases). The CDR3 is made up of 15 amino acids. Germline-derived CDR1 and CDR2 are MRHNA and SNTAGT. Trimming shortened V by 0 bases and J by 8 bases, and 16 bases separated the two germline ends. The CDR3 sequence is CASSDSPGWGRGYTF. In DNA form, the CDR3 reads TGTGCCAGCAGTGACTCCCCCGGATGGGGGCGCGGCTACACCTTC.